The 10 T cell receptor beta chains below come from one sample, sequenced in a study of blood T cell repertoires in COVID-19. Here immunoSEQ multiplex PCR was the method, and the copy in TCRdb shows in-frame clones only, minus some. This sample has some 96,000 clones, with 80% to 90% found just once. Material for sequencing was peripheral blood. All receptors come from a human donor in a cohort sampled during active COVID-19.

This clone has just a few counts. The J gene is TRBJ2-1, the V gene TRBV2; tentative D call: TRBD1 (6 bases). This CDR3 is 14 amino acids long. Trimming removed 4 bases from V and 4 bases from J, with 11 bases in between. Germline assignment: CDR1 SNHLY and CDR2 FYNNEI. CDR3: CASSVQGIYNEQFF. The CDR3 DNA sequence: TGTGCCAGCAGTGTTCAGGGGATATACAATGAGCAGTTCTTC.

This sequence joins TRBV6-6 and TRBJ2-3, with D possibly being TRBD1 (5 bases). The CDR3 contains 13 residues. Germline assignment: CDR1 MNHNY and CDR2 SVGAGI (reference sequence). Trimming stripped 6 bases from V and 6 bases from J, with 13 bases between. The CDR3 sequence: CASRNRKGDTQYF. The CDR3 nucleotides read TGTGCCAGCAGAAACAGGAAGGGGGATACGCAGTATTTT.

This chain uses TRBV29-1 with TRBJ1-1, with D perhaps matching TRBD1 (6 bases). The CDR3 loop spans 14 amino acids. V was clipped by 4 bases and J by 5 bases, with 17 bases between them. Germline CDR1 and CDR2: SQVTM and ANQGSEA. CDR3 region: CSVVFVGGWTEAFF. The CDR3 nucleotides read TGCAGCGTTGTTTTTGTAGGGGGATGGACTGAAGCTTTCTTT. Looking up the rest from reference TRBV29-1 and TRBJ1-1 gives the full variable domain: SAVISQKPSRDICQRGTSLTIQCQVDSQVTMMFWYRQQPGQSLTLIATANQGSEATYESGFVIDKFPISRPNLTFSTLTVSNMSPEDSSIYLCSVVFVGGWTEAFFGQGTRLTVV.

This clone was recorded a few times. The chain combines TRBV7-2 with TRBJ1-6; D gene ambiguous. Germline V CDR1 and CDR2: SGHTA, FQGNSA. The CDR3 spans 13 residues. Deletions cut 5 bases from V and 10 bases from J, with 12 bases between. The CDR3 bases are TGTGCCAGCAGCGATCCCTCGGGGTCACCCCTCCACTTT. Protein product: CASSDPSGSPLHF.

This chain uses TRBV7-9 with TRBJ2-7; TRBD2 matches 9 bases. Germline values: CDR1 SEHNR, CDR2 FQNEAQ (reference sequence). This CDR3 is built from 14 residues. The junction had 3 bases not matched to a gene; V was cut back by 5 bases and J by 1 base. The CDR3 loop is CASSLSGRSYEQYF. The CDR3 region has the DNA TGTGCCAGCAGCCTAAGCGGGAGGTCCTACGAGCAGTACTTC.

The chain carries TRBV5-1 and TRBJ2-5, with 7 nucleotides matching TRBD1. The CDR3 has 13 residues. V lost 7 bases to trimming and J lost 5 bases; unmatched junction nucleotides: 8. Germline CDR1 reads SGHRS; CDR2 reads YFSETQ. As DNA, the CDR3 is TGCGCCAGCGAACAGGGGAGTGGGGAGACCCAGTACTTC. The encoded protein is CASEQGSGETQYF.

V is TRBV19 and J is TRBJ2-2; D may be TRBD1 (5 bases). Germline-derived CDR1 and CDR2 are LNHDA and SQIVND (reference sequence). V was pared by 3 bases and J by 5 bases, with 7 bases between. CDR3 size: 13 residues. The CDR3 nucleotides read TGTGCCAGTAGTATGGGGCTTACCGGGGAGCTGTTTTTT. This encodes CASSMGLTGELFF. The full variable domain, its missing parts supplied by reference TRBV19 and TRBJ2-2, is DGGITQSPKYLFRKEGQNVTLSCEQNLNHDAMYWYRQDPGQGLRLIYYSQIVNDFQKGDIAEGYSVSREKKESFPLTVTSAQKNPTAFYLCASSMGLTGELFFGEGSRLTVL.

The J gene is TRBJ2-1, the V gene TRBV9; D may be TRBD2 (6 bases). The CDR3 totals 16 residues. Trimming stripped 6 bases from V and 8 bases from J, with 24 bases between. Germline assignment: CDR1 SGDLS and CDR2 YYNGEE. The CDR3 sequence: CASTAAVEGVRDEQFF. Written as DNA, the CDR3 is TGTGCCAGCACCGCAGCGGTGGAGGGAGTAAGGGATGAGCAGTTCTTC.

A word on this clone: The junction departs from the called germline gene at one end, perhaps through a read error. The chain links TRBV10-3 to TRBJ2-3, with 9 bases fitting TRBD2. The CDR3 is 14 residues long. CDR1 ENHRY and CDR2 SYGVKD come from the germline V gene. The CDR3 bases are TGTGCCTTCAGGCTAGCGGGGCTGCGAGGTACGCAGTATTTT. Its translation: CAFRLAGLRGTQYF.

CDR3: CASSMVAGITDTQYF. The CDR3 bases are TGTGCCAGCAGCATGGTAGCGGGGATAACAGATACGCAGTATTTT. This chain joins TRBV9 and TRBJ2-3; TRBD2 agrees at 8 bases. Germline CDR1 is SGDLS and CDR2 is YYNGEE. The CDR3 covers 15 residues. Trimming at V came to 4 bases and at J to 3 bases, leaving 7 bases not matched to a gene.